A selection of T cell receptor beta chains follows, all from one sample in a study of graft-versus-host responses after intestinal transplantation. Profiling relied on immunoSEQ multiplex PCR, and the TCRdb table lists in-frame clones only, not all of them. The table shows 40,000 or so clones, with roughly 90% occurring only once. This specimen consisted of ileum tissue, obtained approximately 210 days after intestinal transplant. These receptors all stem from a human patient who received an intestinal transplant, so some T cells may come from the graft donor. CDR3s include the opening cysteine and the closing phenylalanine or tryptophan. Fields, in order: J gene, clone size, V gene, D gene, CDR3 protein, CDR3 DNA. D genes are given only for firm matches. Size is stated for part of the rows, as once, few or many counts, or as a class when the clone is expanded.

TRBJ2-5 . TRBV7-8 . CASRGQETQYF TGTGCCAGCCGAGGGCAGGAGACCCAGTACTTC
TRBJ1-3 . TRBV9 . CASSVGGSSGNTIYF TGTGCCAGCAGCGTAGGAGGAAGCTCTGGAAACACCATATATTTT
TRBJ2-7 . TRBV7-2 TRBD2 CASSHRGGSYEQYF TGTGCCAGCAGCCACCGGGGGGGGTCCTACGAGCAGTACTTC
TRBJ1-6 . TRBV19 . CASTGGRNSPLHF TGTGCCAGTACCGGAGGGAGGAATTCACCCCTCCACTTT
TRBJ2-7 . TRBV6-1 . CASSEAAGGQGVSYEQYF TGTGCCAGCAGTGAAGCAGCGGGAGGACAGGGGGTAAGCTACGAGCAGTACTTC
TRBJ1-1 few TRBV5-1 TRBD1 CASSLGTGALEAFF TGCGCCAGCAGCTTGGGTACAGGGGCCCTTGAAGCTTTCTTT
TRBJ1-2 . TRBV6-6 TRBD1 CASSYTRTGENYGYTF TGTGCCAGCAGTTATACCCGGACAGGCGAGAACTATGGCTACACCTTC
TRBJ2-7 . TRBV2 TRBD1 CASSEGPGTGTYEQYF TGTGCCAGCAGTGAGGGCCCGGGGACAGGGACATACGAGCAGTACTTC
TRBJ2-2 . TRBV19 . CASSIATGELFF TGTGCCAGTAGTATAGCCACCGGGGAGCTGTTTTTT
TRBJ2-7 . TRBV7-6 . CASSMLESYEQYF TGTGCCAGCAGCATGCTAGAGTCCTACGAGCAGTACTTC
TRBJ1-1 . TRBV7-9 . CASSLAAAESEAFF TGTGCCAGCAGCTTAGCAGCCGCTGAGTCTGAAGCTTTCTTT
TRBJ1-2 . TRBV23-1 . CASSQSFTGRDNYGYTF TGCGCCAGCAGTCAATCTTTCACGGGGAGAGATAACTATGGCTACACCTTC
TRBJ2-1 . TRBV7-6 TRBD2 CASSPRLAGYNEQFF TGTGCCAGCAGCCCTAGACTAGCGGGCTACAATGAGCAGTTCTTC
TRBJ2-3 . TRBV2 TRBD2 CASIARGEDDTQYF TGTGCCAGCATAGCACGGGGGGAGGACGATACGCAGTATTTT
TRBJ1-5 . TRBV4-1 . CASSQEERDNQPQHF TGCGCCAGCAGCCAAGAAGAGAGGGACAATCAGCCCCAGCATTTT
TRBJ2-2 . TRBV7-9 . CASSYPGSTATGELFF TGTGCCAGCAGCTATCCAGGGTCGACTGCCACCGGGGAGCTGTTTTTT
TRBJ1-5 . TRBV28 . CASSSPLGRFQQPQHF TGTGCCAGCAGCTCCCCGTTAGGGAGGTTTCAGCAGCCCCAGCATTTT
TRBJ1-1 . TRBV18 . CASSPSLPTQNTEAFF TGTGCCAGCTCACCCTCTTTGCCCACCCAAAACACTGAAGCTTTCTTT
TRBJ2-3 few TRBV6-6 TRBD2 CASSYSAGGSTDTQYF TGTGCCAGCAGTTACTCCGCGGGGGGTAGCACAGATACGCAGTATTTT
TRBJ2-1 . TRBV7-9 . CASSFGQTLVF TGTGCCAGCAGCTTCGGCCAGACACTGGTCTTC
TRBJ2-7 once TRBV7-2 . CASSFGDQGYEQYF TGTGCCAGCAGCTTTGGGGACCAAGGCTACGAGCAGTACTTC
TRBJ2-7 . TRBV13 TRBD2 CASSSGLAGPYEQYF TGTGCCAGCAGCTCCGGACTAGCGGGTCCGTACGAGCAGTACTTC
TRBJ2-5 . TRBV20-1 . CSAHQETQYF TGCAGTGCCCACCAAGAGACCCAGTACTTC
TRBJ1-1 . TRBV29-1 . CSAEGGELTNEAFF TGCAGCGCTGAGGGGGGCGAGTTAACGAATGAAGCTTTCTTT
TRBJ1-2 . TRBV5-1 . CASSLKEVGYGYTF TGCGCCAGCAGCTTGAAGGAGGTGGGCTATGGCTACACCTTC
TRBJ2-7 . TRBV5-5 TRBD1 CASSLGVRGRSGQYF TGTGCCAGCAGCTTGGGGGTCAGGGGGCGCAGTGGGCAGTACTTC
TRBJ1-1 . TRBV7-9 . CASRPPKDSRYQNTEAFF TGTGCCAGCAGGCCCCCCAAAGACTCTCGTTATCAGAACACTGAAGCTTTCTTT
TRBJ2-3 . TRBV29-1 TRBD2 CSVVMTGGPGDTQYF TGCAGCGTTGTAATGACGGGAGGGCCGGGAGATACGCAGTATTTT
TRBJ2-3 once TRBV18 . CASSPEGTNTQYF TGTGCCAGCTCACCGGAGGGGACAAATACGCAGTATTTT
TRBJ2-7 . TRBV18 . CASSRPTSHEQYF TGTGCCAGCTCACGCCCGACTAGTCACGAGCAGTACTTC
TRBJ1-1 . TRBV7-9 . CASSFIQGIGLENTEAFF TGTGCCAGCAGCTTCATACAGGGTATAGGGTTAGAGAACACTGAAGCTTTCTTT
TRBJ2-7 . TRBV4-1 . CASSHFNRPYEQYF TGCGCCAGCAGCCACTTCAACCGACCCTACGAGCAGTACTTC
TRBJ2-3 once TRBV21-1 . CASSPGTGGTDTQYF TGTGCCAGCAGCCCCGGGACAGGGGGCACAGATACGCAGTATTTT
TRBJ2-7 . TRBV2 . CASRSDGNEQYF TGTGCCAGCAGATCCGACGGTAACGAGCAGTACTTC
TRBJ2-3 . TRBV27 . CASSQQPEGASTDTQYF TGTGCCAGCAGTCAGCAACCGGAGGGGGCTAGCACAGATACGCAGTATTTT
TRBJ2-5 . TRBV5-1 TRBD1 CASSGGQGETQYF TGCGCCAGCAGCGGCGGACAGGGTGAGACCCAGTACTTC
TRBJ2-2 . TRBV29-1 . CSVDGQGTGELFF TGCAGCGTTGATGGTCAGGGGACCGGGGAGCTGTTTTTT
TRBJ1-2 . TRBV5-4 TRBD1 CASSQNRGAYYGYTF TGTGCCAGCAGCCAAAACAGGGGGGCCTACTATGGCTACACCTTC
TRBJ2-5 . TRBV5-4 TRBD2 CASSLVASGDQETQYF TGTGCCAGCAGCTTGGTGGCTAGCGGGGACCAAGAGACCCAGTACTTC
TRBJ1-3 few TRBV6-1 . CASSSGAAGNTIYF TGTGCCAGCAGCTCTGGGGCAGCTGGAAACACCATATATTTT
TRBJ1-1 . TRBV6-5 TRBD1 CASNPGQGAEAFF TGTGCCAGCAATCCGGGACAGGGGGCTGAAGCTTTCTTT